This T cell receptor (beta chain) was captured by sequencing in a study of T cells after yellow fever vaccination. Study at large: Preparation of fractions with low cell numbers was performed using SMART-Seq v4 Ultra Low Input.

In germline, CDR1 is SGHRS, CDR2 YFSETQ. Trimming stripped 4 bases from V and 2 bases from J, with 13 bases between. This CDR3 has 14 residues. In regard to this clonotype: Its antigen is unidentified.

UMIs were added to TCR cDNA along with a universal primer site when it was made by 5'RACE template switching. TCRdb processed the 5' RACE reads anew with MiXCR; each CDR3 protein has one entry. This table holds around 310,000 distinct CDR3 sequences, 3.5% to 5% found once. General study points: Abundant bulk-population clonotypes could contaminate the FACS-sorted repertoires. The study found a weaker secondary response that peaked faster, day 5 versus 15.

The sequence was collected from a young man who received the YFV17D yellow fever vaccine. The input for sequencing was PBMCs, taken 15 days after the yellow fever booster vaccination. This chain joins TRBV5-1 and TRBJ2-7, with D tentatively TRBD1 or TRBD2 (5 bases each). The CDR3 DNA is TGCGCCAGCAGCGAAGACAGCGGTACCTACGAGCAGTACTTC. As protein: CASSEDSGTYEQYF.